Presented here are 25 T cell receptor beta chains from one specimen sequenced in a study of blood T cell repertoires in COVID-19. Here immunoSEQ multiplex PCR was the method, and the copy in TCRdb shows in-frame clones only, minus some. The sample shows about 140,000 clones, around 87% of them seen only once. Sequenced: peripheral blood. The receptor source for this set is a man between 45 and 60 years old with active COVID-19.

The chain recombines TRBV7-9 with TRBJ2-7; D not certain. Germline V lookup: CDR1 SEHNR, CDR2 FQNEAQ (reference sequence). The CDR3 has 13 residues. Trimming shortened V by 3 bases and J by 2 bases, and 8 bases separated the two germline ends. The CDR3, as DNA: TGTGCCAGCAGCTTTGGCAGGACCTACGAGCAGTACTTC. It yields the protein CASSFGRTYEQYF.

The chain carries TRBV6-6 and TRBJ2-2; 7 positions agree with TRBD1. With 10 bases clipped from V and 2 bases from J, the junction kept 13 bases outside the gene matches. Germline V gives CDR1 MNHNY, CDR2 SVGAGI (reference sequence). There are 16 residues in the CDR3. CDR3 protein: CATRKRGPRNTGELFF. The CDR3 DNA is TGTGCCACTCGGAAGAGGGGGCCCCGAAACACCGGGGAGCTGTTTTTT.

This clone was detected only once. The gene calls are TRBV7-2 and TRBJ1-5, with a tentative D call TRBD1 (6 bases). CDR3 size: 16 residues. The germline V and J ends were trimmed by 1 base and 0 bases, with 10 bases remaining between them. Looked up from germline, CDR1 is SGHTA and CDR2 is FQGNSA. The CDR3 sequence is CASSLVAGASNQPQHF. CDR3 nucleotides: TGTGCCAGCAGCTTAGTGGCAGGGGCTAGCAATCAGCCCCAGCATTTT.

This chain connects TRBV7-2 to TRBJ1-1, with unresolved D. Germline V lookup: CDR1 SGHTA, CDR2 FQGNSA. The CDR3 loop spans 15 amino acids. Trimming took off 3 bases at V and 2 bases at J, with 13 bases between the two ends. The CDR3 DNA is TGTGCCAGCAGCTTCCTATATCGGGAAAACACTGAAGCTTTCTTT. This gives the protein CASSFLYRENTEAFF.

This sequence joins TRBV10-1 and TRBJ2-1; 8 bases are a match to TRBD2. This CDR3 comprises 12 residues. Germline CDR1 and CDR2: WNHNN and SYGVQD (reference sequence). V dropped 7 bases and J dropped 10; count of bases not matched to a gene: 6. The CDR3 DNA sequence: TGCGCCAGCATCGCAGCGGGGGAAGAGCAGTTCTTC. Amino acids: CASIAAGEEQFF.

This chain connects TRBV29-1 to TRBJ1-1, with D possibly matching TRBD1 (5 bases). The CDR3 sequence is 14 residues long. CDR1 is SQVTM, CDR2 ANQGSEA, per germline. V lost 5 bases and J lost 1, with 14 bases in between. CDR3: CSVTGRQPNTEAFF. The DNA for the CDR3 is TGCAGCGTTACGGGCAGACAGCCGAACACTGAAGCTTTCTTT.

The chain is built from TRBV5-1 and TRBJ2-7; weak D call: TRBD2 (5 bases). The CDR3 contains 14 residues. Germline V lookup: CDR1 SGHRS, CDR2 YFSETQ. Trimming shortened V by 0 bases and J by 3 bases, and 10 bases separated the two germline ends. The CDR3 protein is CASSLAGSGYEQYF. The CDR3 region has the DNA TGCGCCAGCAGCTTGGCGGGGAGTGGCTACGAGCAGTACTTC.

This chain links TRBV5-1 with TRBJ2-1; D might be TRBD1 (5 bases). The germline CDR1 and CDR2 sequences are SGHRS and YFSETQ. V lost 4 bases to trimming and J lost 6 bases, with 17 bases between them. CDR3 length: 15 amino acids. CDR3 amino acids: CASSNSYDRGNEQFF. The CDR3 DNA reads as TGCGCCAGCAGCAACTCGTATGATAGGGGCAATGAGCAGTTCTTC.

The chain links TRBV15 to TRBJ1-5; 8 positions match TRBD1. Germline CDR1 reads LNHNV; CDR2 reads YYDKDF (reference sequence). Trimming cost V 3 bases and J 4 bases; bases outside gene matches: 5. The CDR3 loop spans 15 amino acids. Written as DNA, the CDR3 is TGTGCCACCAGCAGGGGGACAGGTTTAAATCAGCCCCAGCATTTT. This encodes CATSRGTGLNQPQHF.

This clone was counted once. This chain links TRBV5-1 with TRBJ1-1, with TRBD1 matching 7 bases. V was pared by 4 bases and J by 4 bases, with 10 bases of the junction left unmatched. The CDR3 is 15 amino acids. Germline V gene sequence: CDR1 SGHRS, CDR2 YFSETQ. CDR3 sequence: CASSAETGLGTEAFF. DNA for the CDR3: TGCGCCAGCAGCGCCGAGACAGGGCTGGGCACTGAAGCTTTCTTT.

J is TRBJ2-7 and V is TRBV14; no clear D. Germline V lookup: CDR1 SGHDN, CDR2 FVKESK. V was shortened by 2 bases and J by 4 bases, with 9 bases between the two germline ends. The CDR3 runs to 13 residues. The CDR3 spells CASSQLSSYEQYF. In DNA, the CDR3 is TGTGCCAGCAGCCAACTTTCTTCTTACGAGCAGTACTTC.

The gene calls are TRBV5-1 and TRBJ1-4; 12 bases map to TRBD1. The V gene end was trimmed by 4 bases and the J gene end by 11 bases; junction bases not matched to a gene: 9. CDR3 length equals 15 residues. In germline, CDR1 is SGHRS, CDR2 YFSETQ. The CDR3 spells CASSVTGTGGRKLFF. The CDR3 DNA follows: TGCGCCAGCAGCGTCACCGGGACAGGGGGCAGGAAACTGTTTTTT.

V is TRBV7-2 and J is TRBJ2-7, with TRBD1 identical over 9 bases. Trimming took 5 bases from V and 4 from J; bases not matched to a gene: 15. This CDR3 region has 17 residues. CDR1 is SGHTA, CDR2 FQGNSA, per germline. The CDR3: CASSPRGHTGGGYEQYF. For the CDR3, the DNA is TGTGCCAGCAGCCCTCGGGGCCACACAGGGGGCGGGTACGAGCAGTACTTC.

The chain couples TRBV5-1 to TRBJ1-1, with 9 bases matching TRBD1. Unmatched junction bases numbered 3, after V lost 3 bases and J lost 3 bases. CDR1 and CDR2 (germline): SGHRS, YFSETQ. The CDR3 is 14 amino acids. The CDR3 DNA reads TGCGCCAGCAGCTCGACAGGGGGGGACACTGAAGCTTTCTTT. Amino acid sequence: CASSSTGGDTEAFF.

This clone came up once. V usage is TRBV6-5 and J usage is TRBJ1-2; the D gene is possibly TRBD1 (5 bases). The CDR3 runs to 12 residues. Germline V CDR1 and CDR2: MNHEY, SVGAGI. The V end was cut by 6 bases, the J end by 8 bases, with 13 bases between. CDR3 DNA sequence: TGTGCCAGCAGAACCACAGACAGCGGCTACACCTTC. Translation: CASRTTDSGYTF.

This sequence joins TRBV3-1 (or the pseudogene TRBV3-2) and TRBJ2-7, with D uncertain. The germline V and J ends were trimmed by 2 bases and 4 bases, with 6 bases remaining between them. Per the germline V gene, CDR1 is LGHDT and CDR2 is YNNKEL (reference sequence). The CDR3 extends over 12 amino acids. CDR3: CASSQREYEQYF. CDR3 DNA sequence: TGTGCCAGCAGCCAACGCGAGTACGAGCAGTACTTC.

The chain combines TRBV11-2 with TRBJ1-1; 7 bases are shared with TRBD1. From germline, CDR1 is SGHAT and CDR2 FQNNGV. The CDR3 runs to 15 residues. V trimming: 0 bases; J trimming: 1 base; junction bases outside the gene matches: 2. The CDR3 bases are TGTGCCAGCAGCTTAGAATACAGGGGGAACACTGAAGCTTTCTTT. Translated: CASSLEYRGNTEAFF.

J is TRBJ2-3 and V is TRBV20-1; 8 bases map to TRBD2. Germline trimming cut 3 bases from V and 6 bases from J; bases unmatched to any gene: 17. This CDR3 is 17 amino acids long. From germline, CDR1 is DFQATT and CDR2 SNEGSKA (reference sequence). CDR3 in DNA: TGCAGTGCTAGTAGTCCAAGGGCGGGGGGACTTTCGGATACGCAGTATTTT. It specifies CSASSPRAGGLSDTQYF.

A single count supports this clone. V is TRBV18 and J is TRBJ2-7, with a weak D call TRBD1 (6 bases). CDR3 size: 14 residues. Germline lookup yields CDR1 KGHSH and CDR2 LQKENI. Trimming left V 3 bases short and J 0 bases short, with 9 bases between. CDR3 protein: CASSPDRSSYEQYF. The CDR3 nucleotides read TGTGCCAGCTCACCCGACAGGAGCTCCTACGAGCAGTACTTC.

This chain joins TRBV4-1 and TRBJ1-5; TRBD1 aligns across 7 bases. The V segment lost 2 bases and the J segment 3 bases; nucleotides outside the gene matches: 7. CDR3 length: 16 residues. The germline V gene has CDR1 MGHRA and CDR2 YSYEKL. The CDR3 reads CASSQIPGQYNQPQHF. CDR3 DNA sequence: TGCGCCAGCAGCCAAATCCCGGGACAGTACAATCAGCCCCAGCATTTT.

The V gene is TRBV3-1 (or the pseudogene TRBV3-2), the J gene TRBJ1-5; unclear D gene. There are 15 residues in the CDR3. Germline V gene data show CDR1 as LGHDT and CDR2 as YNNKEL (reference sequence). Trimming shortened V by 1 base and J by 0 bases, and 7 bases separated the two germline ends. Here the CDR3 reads CASSQAGYSNQPQHF. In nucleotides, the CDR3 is TGTGCCAGCAGCCAAGCCGGTTATAGCAATCAGCCCCAGCATTTT.

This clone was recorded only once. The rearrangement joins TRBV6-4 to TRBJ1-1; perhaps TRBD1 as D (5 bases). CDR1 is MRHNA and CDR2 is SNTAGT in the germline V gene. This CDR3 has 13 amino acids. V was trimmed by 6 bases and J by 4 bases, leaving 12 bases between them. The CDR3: CASRDIGVTEAFF. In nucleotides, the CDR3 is TGTGCCAGCAGGGACATAGGGGTCACTGAAGCTTTCTTT.

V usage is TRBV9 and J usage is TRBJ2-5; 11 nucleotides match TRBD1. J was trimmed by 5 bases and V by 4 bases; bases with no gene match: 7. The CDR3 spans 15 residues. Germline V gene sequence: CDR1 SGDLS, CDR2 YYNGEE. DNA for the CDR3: TGTGCCAGCAGCACCGGACAGGGGGCCCGGGAGACCCAGTACTTC. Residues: CASSTGQGARETQYF.

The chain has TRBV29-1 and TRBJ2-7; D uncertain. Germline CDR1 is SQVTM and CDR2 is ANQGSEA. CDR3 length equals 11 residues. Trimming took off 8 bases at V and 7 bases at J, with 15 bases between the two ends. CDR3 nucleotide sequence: TGCAGCATTACCGGGTCGAGGGAGCAGTACTTC. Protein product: CSITGSREQYF.

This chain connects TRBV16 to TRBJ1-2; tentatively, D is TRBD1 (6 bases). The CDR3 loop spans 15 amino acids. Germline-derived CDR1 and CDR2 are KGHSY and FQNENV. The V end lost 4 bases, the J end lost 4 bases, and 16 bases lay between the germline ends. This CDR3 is CASSRSQGMGYGYTF. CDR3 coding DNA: TGTGCCAGCAGCCGTAGCCAGGGGATGGGCTATGGCTACACCTTC.